Listed below are T cell receptor beta chains from one sample, sequenced in a study of shared clonotypes between healthy human individuals. Profiled with immunoSEQ multiplex PCR; TCRdb holds only in-frame clones, not every one. The sample lists some 2.3 million clones; more than 80% were seen once. The specimen sequenced was naive CD4+ T cells from PBMCs. These receptors were collected from a man in his late teens or twenties in good health. Some clones in this sample may be carry-over from other donors' samples. The CDR3 runs from the conserved cysteine through the conserved F or W.

V	J	CDR3
TRBV2	TRBJ2-7	CASRGHGAADEQYF
TRBV27	TRBJ2-1	CASTRPPGNEQFF
TRBV7-7	TRBJ2-3	CASSLGRADTQYF
TRBV30	TRBJ2-2	CAWSVPGQGSGELFF
TRBV7-8	TRBJ1-2	CASSRAVESPYGYTF
TRBV19	TRBJ1-1	CASTPRGTVRIEAFF
TRBV6-1	TRBJ2-7	CASIVLGHSYEQYF
TRBV15	TRBJ2-7	CATSSRERVSYEQYF
TRBV7-2	TRBJ1-3	CASSLRPQLSGNTIYF
TRBV11-1	TRBJ2-2	CASSSVVQRGVTGELFF
TRBV5-1	TRBJ2-7	CASSLLGLVSYEQYF
TRBV5-1	TRBJ2-3	CASSRREGPDTQYF
TRBV30	TRBJ2-7	CAWSVLEYEQYF
TRBV7-3	TRBJ2-2	CASSPQAGVGTGELFF
TRBV7-2	TRBJ2-5	CASSLGGQGETQYF
TRBV5-4	TRBJ2-3	CASSGTRSTDTQYF
TRBV11-2	TRBJ2-1	CASSELRGQGYNEQFF